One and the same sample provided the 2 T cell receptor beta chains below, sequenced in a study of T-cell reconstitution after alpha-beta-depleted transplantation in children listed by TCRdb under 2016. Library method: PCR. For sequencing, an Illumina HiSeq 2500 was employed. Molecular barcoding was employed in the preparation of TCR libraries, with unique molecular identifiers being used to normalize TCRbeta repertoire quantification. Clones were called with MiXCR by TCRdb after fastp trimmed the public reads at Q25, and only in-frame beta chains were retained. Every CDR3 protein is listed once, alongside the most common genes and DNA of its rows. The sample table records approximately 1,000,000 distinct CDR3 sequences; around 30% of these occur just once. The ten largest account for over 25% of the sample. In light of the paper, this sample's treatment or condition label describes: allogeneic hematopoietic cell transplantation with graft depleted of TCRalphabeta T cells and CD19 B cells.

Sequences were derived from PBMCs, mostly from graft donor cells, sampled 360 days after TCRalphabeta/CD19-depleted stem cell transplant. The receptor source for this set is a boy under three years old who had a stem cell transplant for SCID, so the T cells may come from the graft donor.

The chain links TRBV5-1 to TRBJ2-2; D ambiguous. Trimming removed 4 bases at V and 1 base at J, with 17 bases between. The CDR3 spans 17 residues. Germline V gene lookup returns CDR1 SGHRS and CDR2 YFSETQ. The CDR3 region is CASSPLRWGKNTGELFF. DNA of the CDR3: TGCGCCAGCAGCCCGCTCCGTTGGGGAAAGAACACCGGGGAGCTGTTTTTT.

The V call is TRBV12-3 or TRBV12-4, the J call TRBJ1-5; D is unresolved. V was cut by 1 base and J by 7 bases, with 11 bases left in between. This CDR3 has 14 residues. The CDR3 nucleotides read TGTGCCAGCAGTTTAGGAGTCGGAGGGCAGCCCCAGCATTTT. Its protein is CASSLGVGGQPQHF.